This record covers a single T cell receptor beta chain. The data were taken from a study of blood T cell repertoires in COVID-19. The CDR3 contains 14 residues. V shed 5 bases and J 7 bases; nucleotides not matched to a gene: 5. Per germline, CDR1 MGHDK and CDR2 SYGVNS. The table came from immunoSEQ multiplex PCR; TCRdb's copy has only in-frame clones and leaves some out. The table shows tens of thousands of clones, with approximately 91% occurring only once. The chain recombines TRBV25-1 with TRBJ1-5; TRBD1 matches at 10 bases. Source material: peripheral blood. The clonotype comes from a man in his 60s with COVID-19, enrolled during active disease. This chain's CDR3 is CASSQTGGGQPQHF. The CDR3 DNA follows: TGTGCCAGCAGTCAGACAGGGGGCGGGCAGCCCCAGCATTTT. Full variable domain (remainder filled in from reference TRBV25-1 and TRBJ1-5): EADIYQTPRYLVIGTGKKITLECSQTMGHDKMYWYQQDPGMELHLIHYSYGVNSTEKGDLSSESTVSRIRTEHFPLTLESARPSHTSQYLCASSQTGGGQPQHFGDGTRLSIL.